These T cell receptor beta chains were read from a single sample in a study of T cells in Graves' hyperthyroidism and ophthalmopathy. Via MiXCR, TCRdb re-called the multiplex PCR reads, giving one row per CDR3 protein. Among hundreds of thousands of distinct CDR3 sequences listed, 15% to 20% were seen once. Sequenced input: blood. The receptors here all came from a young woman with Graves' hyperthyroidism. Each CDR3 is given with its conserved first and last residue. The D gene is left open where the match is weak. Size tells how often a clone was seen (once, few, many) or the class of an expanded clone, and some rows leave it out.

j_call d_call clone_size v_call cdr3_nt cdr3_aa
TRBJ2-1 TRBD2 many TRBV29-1 TGCAGCGTGGGACTAGCGGGCAGGGGTGAGCAGTTCTTC CSVGLAGRGEQFF
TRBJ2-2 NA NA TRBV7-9 TGTGCCAGCAGCCACCTCAGGCCCAGGGGTCAGGGCGGGGAGCTGTTTTTT CASSHLRPRGQGGELFF
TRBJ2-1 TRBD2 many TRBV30 TGTGCCTGGAGTGTAGCGGGGGCGATGGTGCAGTTCTTC CAWSVAGAMVQFF
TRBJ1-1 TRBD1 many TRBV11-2 TGTGCCAGCAGCCAAAAGGGGACAGTGAACACTGAAGCTTTCTTT CASSQKGTVNTEAFF
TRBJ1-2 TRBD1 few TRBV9 TGTGCCAGCAGCGCGACAGGGGAGAACTATGGCTACACCTTC CASSATGENYGYTF
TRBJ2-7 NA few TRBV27 TGTGCCAGCAGTTCTACAGGCGGAAACTCCTACGAGCAGTACTTC CASSSTGGNSYEQYF
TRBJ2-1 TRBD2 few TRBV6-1 TGTGCCAGCAGTACCCCGGGACTAGCGGGAGATGAGCAGTTCTTC CASSTPGLAGDEQFF
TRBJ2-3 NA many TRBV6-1 TGTGCCAGCAACAGACAGGACCCCCGGACAGATACGCAGTATTTT CASNRQDPRTDTQYF
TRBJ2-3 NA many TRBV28 TGTGCCAGCAGTTTCCGTCAGGGCCCGAACACAGATACGCAGTATTTT CASSFRQGPNTDTQYF
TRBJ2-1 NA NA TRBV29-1 TGCAGCGTTGGTTTCGGCAATGAGCAGTTCTTC CSVGFGNEQFF
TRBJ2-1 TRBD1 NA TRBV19 TGTGCCAGTAGTACCGTCGATACCCTGGACAGGGAAAAAAGTGAGCAGTTCTTC CASSTVDTLDREKSEQFF
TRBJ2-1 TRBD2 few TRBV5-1 TGCGCCAGCAGCTTTCAAGCGGGAGTTGGCAATGAGCAGTTCTTC CASSFQAGVGNEQFF
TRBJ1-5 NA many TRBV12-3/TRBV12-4 TGTGCCAGCAGACCTTCGGGGGGCAATCAGCCCCAGCATTTT CASRPSGGNQPQHF
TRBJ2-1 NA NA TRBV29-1 TGCAGCTTACCCGGGACACCCTACCATGAGCAGTTCTTC CSLPGTPYHEQFF
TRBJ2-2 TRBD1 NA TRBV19 TGTGCCAGTCGAGGACAGGGGGCCTCGAACACCGGGGAGCTGTTTTTT CASRGQGASNTGELFF
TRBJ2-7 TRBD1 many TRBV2 TGTGCCAGCAGTTTAGAGAGGACAGGGAACTACGAGCAGTACTTC CASSLERTGNYEQYF
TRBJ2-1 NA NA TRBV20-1 TGCAGTGCTAGGATGGGGAGCTCCTACAATGAGCAGTTCTTC CSARMGSSYNEQFF
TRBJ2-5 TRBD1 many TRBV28 TGTGCCAGCAGTTCTTCCCCCCCAGGGGGACAAAAGTACTTC CASSSSPPGGQKYF
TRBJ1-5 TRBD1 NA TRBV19 TGTGCCAGTAGCCCTGCCAGGGGGCAGGTGGGAGATCAGCCCCAGCATTTT CASSPARGQVGDQPQHF
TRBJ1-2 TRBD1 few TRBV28 TGTGCCAGCAGTTTAACGACGAGACAGGGAAAGGATGGCTACACCTTC CASSLTTRQGKDGYTF
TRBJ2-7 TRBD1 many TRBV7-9 TGTGCCAGCAGCCCAGACAGGGGCCTAATCTCCTACGAGCAGTACTTC CASSPDRGLISYEQYF
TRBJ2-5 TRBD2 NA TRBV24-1 TGTGCCACCAGTGATTTGGGGCTAGCGGGAGTTGGGGAGGAGACCCAGTACTTC CATSDLGLAGVGEETQYF
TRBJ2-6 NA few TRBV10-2 TGCGCCAGCAAGGCCCCTGGGGCCAACGTCCTGACTTTC CASKAPGANVLTF
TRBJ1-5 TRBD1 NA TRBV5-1 TGCGCCAGCAGAAGGGACAGGGGGCCCTATCAGCCCCAGCATTTT CASRRDRGPYQPQHF
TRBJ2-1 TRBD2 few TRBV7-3 TGTGCCAGCAGCTCGGAAAATCTACTGACGGGAGCGGGGAATGAGCAGTTCTTC CASSSENLLTGAGNEQFF
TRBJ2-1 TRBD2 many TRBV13 TGTGCCAGCAGCTTCAGGACTAGCCCTAATGAGCAGTTCTTC CASSFRTSPNEQFF
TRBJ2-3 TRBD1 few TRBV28 TGTGCCAGCAGTTCCCCCCGGGACAGGGGAGGGTCAGATACGCAGTATTTT CASSSPRDRGGSDTQYF
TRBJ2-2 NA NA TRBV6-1 TGTGCCAGCAGTTCCTCAGGATTAACCGGGGAGCTGTTTTTT CASSSSGLTGELFF
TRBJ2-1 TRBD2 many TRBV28 TGTGCCAGCAGTTCACTACTAGCGGGGTCCTACAATGAGCAGTTCTTC CASSSLLAGSYNEQFF
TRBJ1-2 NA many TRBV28 TGTGCCAGCAGTTCCTCCGTGGCAGATGGCTACACCTTC CASSSSVADGYTF
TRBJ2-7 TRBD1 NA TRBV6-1 TGTGCCAGCAGTCCCCAAGGGGGACAGGGGAGGTACGAGCAGTACTTC CASSPQGGQGRYEQYF